A single sample gave rise to the 3 T cell receptor beta chains below, sequenced in a study of kidney transplant recipient with SARS-CoV-2 infection. TCRdb re-called the reads with MiXCR, one entry per CDR3 protein. The sample includes 200,000 to 300,000 distinct CDR3 sequences, around 30% of them seen just once. The sequencing here drew on a blood sample, taken at baseline and between days 110 and 120 from a kidney transplant recipient. These receptors were obtained from a male patient in his 30s who had COVID-19 and was a kidney transplant recipient. Some T cells here may be from the graft donor.

This clonotype was observed many times. The rearrangement joins TRBV7-8 to TRBJ2-7; 8 bases are a match to TRBD2. After removal of 0 bases from V and 2 bases from J, the junction contained 6 bases not matched to a gene. Germline CDR1 and CDR2: SGHVS and FQNEAQ. The CDR3 is made up of 16 amino acids. The CDR3 DNA reads TGTGCCAGCAGCTTAGCGCTTAGCGGGATTCCCTACGAGCAGTACTTC. Amino acid sequence: CASSLALSGIPYEQYF.

Of note for this clonotype: A much larger clone lies one base from this, so it may be a read error. The rearrangement links TRBV20-1 to TRBJ1-3, with D uncertain. V lost 2 bases and J lost 2, with 16 bases in between. Germline values: CDR1 DFQATT, CDR2 SNEGSKA (reference sequence). This CDR3 has 16 amino acids. The CDR3 spells CSARNLDGSPGNTIYF. In DNA form, the CDR3 reads TGCAGTGCTAGAAACTTGGACGGGAGCCCTGGAAACACCATATATTTT.

Many counts were recorded for this clonotype. The chain has TRBV4-1 and TRBJ1-2; D ambiguous. Germline V CDR1 and CDR2: MGHRA, YSYEKL. The CDR3 has 14 amino acids. The V end was cut by 4 bases, the J end by 2 bases, with 11 bases between. CDR3 sequence (DNA): TGCGCCAGCAGCCTTCGGACGGAGAACTATGGCTACACCTTC. As protein: CASSLRTENYGYTF.